The 23 T cell receptor beta chains below all came from one sample that was sequenced in a study of blood T cell repertoires in COVID-19. Libraries were prepared by immunoSEQ multiplex PCR; TCRdb keeps only in-frame clonotypes and omits some of them. The table shows a few hundred thousand clones, with about 80% occurring only once. The sample taken for sequencing was peripheral blood. These receptors all come from a person aged 70 to 85 with COVID-19, enrolled during active disease.

This chain connects TRBV7-3 to TRBJ2-5; a weak D match, TRBD2 (5 bases). Trimming left V 1 base short and J 3 bases short, with 12 bases between. Germline V CDR1 and CDR2: SGHTA, FQGTGA. CDR3 size: 15 residues. CDR3 nucleotide sequence: TGTGCCAGCAGCTTAAATCGGGGAGAAGAAGAGACCCAGTACTTC. Amino acid sequence: CASSLNRGEEETQYF. The entire variable domain, with the rest obtained from reference TRBV7-3 and TRBJ2-5, is as follows: GAGVSQTPSNKVTEKGKYVELRCDPISGHTALYWYRQSLGQGPEFLIYFQGTGAADDSGLPNDRFFAVRPEGSVSTLKIQRTERGDSAVYLCASSLNRGEEETQYFGPGTRLLVL.

This clone has just a few counts. J is TRBJ1-1 and V is TRBV5-6, with D possibly TRBD1 on 6 matching bases. Trimming pared 4 bases from V and 1 base from J, leaving 11 bases between. The CDR3 runs 14 residues. Germline values: CDR1 SGHDT, CDR2 YYEEEE. The CDR3 protein is CASSVDRKNTEAFF. The CDR3 nucleotides read TGTGCCAGCAGCGTTGACAGGAAGAACACTGAAGCTTTCTTT.

This clone was observed a few times. The V and J genes are TRBV20-1 and TRBJ2-7; unclear D gene. The CDR3 extends over 11 amino acids. Between the trimmed V and J ends, which lost 0 bases and 4 bases, there was a span of 4 bases. CDR1 DFQATT and CDR2 SNEGSKA come from the germline V gene (reference sequence). The CDR3 coding sequence is TGCAGTGCTAGAGATACTTACGAGCAGTACTTC. This codes for CSARDTYEQYF.

This clone came up once. V usage is TRBV27 and J usage is TRBJ1-1; maybe TRBD1 (6 bases). The V and J ends lost 3 bases and 5 bases respectively, with 7 bases between them. CDR1 and CDR2 (germline): MNHEY, SMNVEV (reference sequence). The CDR3 contains 12 residues. The CDR3 protein is CASSFRGTEAFF. CDR3 DNA sequence: TGTGCCAGCAGTTTTAGGGGGACTGAAGCTTTCTTT.

This clone was observed a handful of times. The chain uses TRBV14 and TRBJ2-7; D is possibly TRBD2 (5 bases). Trimming removed 1 base from V and 3 bases from J, with 13 bases in between. Germline values: CDR1 SGHDN, CDR2 FVKESK. The CDR3 is made up of 15 amino acids. CDR3 sequence (DNA): TGTGCCAGCAGCCAAGGATCAGGAGGTTTCTACGAGCAGTACTTC. Translating gives CASSQGSGGFYEQYF.

J is TRBJ2-7 and V is TRBV7-3; no definite D call. The CDR3 contains 14 residues. With 3 bases removed from V and 0 bases from J, the gap between germline ends came to 9 bases. In germline, CDR1 is SGHTA, CDR2 FQGTGA. The CDR3: CASSLSGSSYEQYF. The DNA for the CDR3 is TGTGCCAGCAGCTTGTCGGGTAGCTCCTACGAGCAGTACTTC.

The V and J genes are TRBV6-5 and TRBJ1-1, with D hard to call. Germline CDR1 and CDR2: MNHEY and SVGAGI. Trimming removed 11 bases at V and 7 bases at J, with 11 bases between. This CDR3 is built from 10 residues. The DNA of the CDR3 is TGTGCCCCAGGCGATGTTGAAGCTTTCTTT. Protein sequence: CAPGDVEAFF.

The chain employs TRBV7-8 and TRBJ2-7, with 9 bases that match TRBD2. This CDR3 has 15 amino acids. V lost 5 bases, J lost 6 bases, and 11 bases stayed unmatched. Germline V gene lookup returns CDR1 SGHVS and CDR2 FQNEAQ. In nucleotides, the CDR3 is TGTGCCAGCAGCAATTCCGGGACTAGCTGGGGCGAGCAGTACTTC. Translated: CASSNSGTSWGEQYF.

The chain combines TRBV27 with TRBJ2-7; 7 positions match TRBD2. J was trimmed by 8 bases and V by 4 bases; bases with no gene match: 11. The germline V gene has CDR1 MNHEY and CDR2 SMNVEV (reference sequence). This CDR3 has 14 residues. DNA for the CDR3: TGTGCCAGCAGTTGGGGGGGACCGGAGTCGAAGCAGTACTTC. As protein: CASSWGGPESKQYF.

The count of this clone is one. V is TRBV7-9 and J is TRBJ1-2; D unclear. Germline CDR1 SEHNR, CDR2 FQNEAQ (reference sequence). Trimming pared 5 bases from V and 4 bases from J, leaving 14 bases between. The CDR3 is 14 amino acids. Here the CDR3 DNA reads TGTGCCAGCAGCCCAGGCCAGGATCGCTATGGCTACACCTTC. This encodes CASSPGQDRYGYTF.

The genes are TRBV19 and TRBJ2-1; D unclear. Looked up from germline, CDR1 is LNHDA and CDR2 is SQIVND (reference sequence). The V end lost 5 bases, the J end lost 7 bases, and 18 bases lay between the germline ends. The CDR3 covers 15 residues. CDR3 region: CASSQEHNPRNEQFF. The CDR3 bases are TGTGCCAGTAGTCAGGAACACAACCCCCGAAATGAGCAGTTCTTC. The variable domain in full, completed from reference TRBV19 and TRBJ2-1, reads DGGITQSPKYLFRKEGQNVTLSCEQNLNHDAMYWYRQDPGQGLRLIYYSQIVNDFQKGDIAEGYSVSREKKESFPLTVTSAQKNPTAFYLCASSQEHNPRNEQFFGPGTRLTVL.

The chain carries TRBV5-6 and TRBJ2-2; maybe TRBD1 (7 bases). This CDR3 contains 14 residues. From germline, CDR1 is SGHDT and CDR2 YYEEEE. Trimming cost V 9 bases and J 5 bases, with 17 bases left between them. This CDR3 reads CATKRSGGTGELFF. The CDR3 DNA reads TGTGCCACCAAAAGGTCAGGGGGGACCGGGGAGCTGTTTTTT.

The chain carries TRBV9 and TRBJ1-1, with D hard to call. The V gene lost 4 bases and the J gene lost 2 bases, with 27 bases spanning the gap. CDR1 and CDR2 (germline): SGDLS, YYNGEE. The CDR3 loop spans 19 amino acids. The CDR3 DNA is TGTGCCAGCAGCCACAACTCAGCGGGTCCCCAAAGCTTTAACACTGAAGCTTTCTTT. Protein product: CASSHNSAGPQSFNTEAFF.

The chain combines TRBV23-1 with TRBJ2-5; the match to TRBD1 covers 11 bases. TRBV23-1 is labeled an ORF, and its function is uncertain. Trimming cost V 7 bases and J 5 bases; bases outside gene matches: 9. The CDR3 has 15 amino acids. CDR3 protein: CASTMDRGRGETQYF. CDR3 DNA: TGCGCCAGCACCATGGACAGGGGGCGAGGCGAGACCCAGTACTTC.

This chain links TRBV4-3 with TRBJ2-7; 11 bases fit TRBD2. This CDR3 comprises 13 residues. CDR1 is LGHNA and CDR2 is YSLEER in the germline V gene. Unmatched junction bases numbered 5, after V lost 6 bases and J lost 7 bases. The CDR3 loop is CASSVIAGGEQYF. CDR3 bases: TGCGCCAGCAGTGTTATAGCGGGGGGGGAGCAGTACTTC.

CDR3 in DNA: TGTGCCAGCAGCTTAAGGGAGAGGGGCACAGATACGCAGTATTTT. Protein: CASSLRERGTDTQYF. This rearrangement joins TRBV7-9 to TRBJ2-3; tentative D call: TRBD2 (5 bases). Germline V lookup: CDR1 SEHNR, CDR2 FQNEAQ (reference sequence). Trimming removed 2 bases at V and 1 base at J, with 10 bases between. This CDR3 has 15 amino acids.

The chain employs TRBV11-2 and TRBJ2-2, with 7 bases aligning to TRBD2. The ends lost 3 bases at V and 4 bases at J; junction bases unmatched: 5. CDR1 and CDR2 from the germline V gene are SGHAT and FQNNGV. The CDR3 spans 15 residues. The CDR3 reads CASSLWSGTTGELFF. In DNA, the CDR3 is TGTGCCAGCAGCTTGTGGAGCGGGACCACCGGGGAGCTGTTTTTT. The full variable domain, its missing parts supplied by reference TRBV11-2 and TRBJ2-2, is EAGVAQSPRYKIIEKRQSVAFWCNPISGHATLYWYQQILGQGPKLLIQFQNNGVVDDSQLPKDRFSAERLKGVDSTLKIQPAKLEDSAVYLCASSLWSGTTGELFFGEGSRLTVL.

This sequence joins TRBV2 and TRBJ1-2; 8 bases map to TRBD1. The CDR3 spans 17 residues. The ends lost 1 base at V and 5 bases at J; junction bases unmatched: 12. Germline V CDR1 and CDR2: SNHLY, FYNNEI. This chain's CDR3 is CASSEDDLGQVKYGYTF. CDR3 nucleotide sequence: TGTGCCAGCAGTGAAGATGACTTGGGACAGGTCAAATATGGCTACACCTTC.

V and J are TRBV5-4 and TRBJ2-7; D remains ambiguous. From germline, CDR1 is SGHNT and CDR2 YYREEE (reference sequence). V was pared by 1 base and J by 7 bases, with 12 bases between. There are 13 residues in the CDR3. CDR3 nucleotides: TGTGCCAGCAGCTTGTGGGCAACTGAAGAGCAGTACTTC. Translating gives CASSLWATEEQYF.

The rearrangement joins TRBV24-1 to TRBJ2-1, with 8 bases identical to TRBD1. V shed 6 bases and J 4 bases; nucleotides not matched to a gene: 4. This CDR3 is 14 amino acids long. From germline, CDR1 is KGHDR and CDR2 SFDVKD. The CDR3 nucleotides are TGTGCCACCAGTCGACAGGGGAGTTACAATGAGCAGTTCTTC. This codes for CATSRQGSYNEQFF.

The chain links TRBV4-1 to TRBJ2-1, with 8 bases that match TRBD2. With 1 base clipped from V and 6 bases from J, the junction kept 2 bases outside the gene matches. The CDR3 is 14 residues long. The germline V gene has CDR1 MGHRA and CDR2 YSYEKL. This CDR3 is CASSQAGLGNEQFF. The CDR3 DNA follows: TGCGCCAGCAGCCAAGCGGGACTAGGCAATGAGCAGTTCTTC.

The V gene is TRBV29-1, the J gene TRBJ2-3, with 10 bases matching TRBD2. The trim removed 5 bases at V and 1 base at J, leaving 12 bases unmatched. Germline-derived CDR1 and CDR2 are SQVTM and ANQGSEA. The CDR3 is 17 residues long. CDR3: CSVSPKGLAGGTDTQYF. CDR3 DNA: TGCAGCGTTTCTCCCAAGGGGCTAGCGGGAGGCACAGATACGCAGTATTTT.

The chain has TRBV5-1 and TRBJ1-5; D remains unclear. The CDR3 consists of 13 residues. Between the trimmed V and J ends, which lost 4 bases and 0 bases, there was a span of 5 bases. CDR1 is SGHRS and CDR2 is YFSETQ in the germline V gene. The CDR3 here is CASSVNSNQPQHF. The CDR3 bases are TGCGCCAGCAGCGTCAATAGCAATCAGCCCCAGCATTTT.